The 11 T cell receptor beta chains below all came from one sample that was sequenced in a study of regulatory T cells in long-lasting Graves disease. Researchers made TCR beta libraries by using iRepertoire HTBI primers and running Arm-PCR on CDR3 regions. TCRdb recomputed calls from the multiplex PCR reads with MiXCR, one row per CDR3 protein. The sample has roughly 400,000 distinct CDR3 sequences, about a fifth seen once. Time point reported: persistent/refractory GD, antithyroid drugs over 5 years with positive TRAb. The TCR library was made from RNA that had been extracted from PBMCs in TRIzol. The specimen comprised peripheral blood mononuclear cells (PBMCs), sampled when the disease was refractory, from a patient treated with antithyroid drugs. The receptors come from a female donor with Graves disease.

This clonotype has at least ten counts. The rearrangement uses TRBV4-3 and TRBJ2-5; D uncertain. Looked up from germline, CDR1 is LGHNA and CDR2 is YSLEER. Trimming took off 0 bases at V and 2 bases at J, with 10 bases between the two ends. The CDR3 is 15 amino acids. CDR3 coding DNA: TGCGCCAGCAGCCAAGATCGGCTACCACAAGAGACCCAGTACTTC. It codes for CASSQDRLPQETQYF.

This clonotype has at least ten counts. The chain is built from TRBV28 and TRBJ2-7; 8 bases fit TRBD1. V shed 6 bases and J 0 bases; nucleotides not matched to a gene: 7. CDR1 is MDHEN, CDR2 SYDVKM, per germline. The CDR3 consists of 15 residues. CDR3 bases: TGTGCCAGCAGCTTACGACAGGGGAACTCCTACGAGCAGTACTTC. Its protein is CASSLRQGNSYEQYF.

The V call is TRBV3-1, the J call TRBJ1-5; a weak D match, TRBD1 (5 bases). Germline assignment: CDR1 LGHDT and CDR2 YNNKEL (reference sequence). V was pared by 1 base and J by 2 bases, with 9 bases between. CDR3 length equals 15 residues. The CDR3 nucleotides read TGTGCCAGCAGCCAAGGCGGGGCGGGCAATCAGCCCCAGCATTTT. Protein: CASSQGGAGNQPQHF. Full variable domain (remainder filled in from reference TRBV3-1 and TRBJ1-5): DTAVSQTPKYLVTQMGNDKSIKCEQNLGHDTMYWYKQDSKKFLKIMFSYNNKELIINETVPNRFSPKSPDKAHLNLHINSLELGDSAVYFCASSQGGAGNQPQHFGDGTRLSIL.

The sample holds a few counts of this clonotype. V is TRBV27 and J is TRBJ2-7; D could derive from TRBD1 or TRBD2 (5 bases each). Germline V lookup: CDR1 MNHEY, CDR2 SMNVEV (reference sequence). V lost 9 bases and J 3 bases, leaving 18 bases between the germline ends. The CDR3 has 14 residues. In nucleotides, the CDR3 is TGTGCCAGTGGGTCTTATGGGGGAAACTACGAGCAGTACTTC. It translates to CASGSYGGNYEQYF.

The rearrangement uses TRBV7-2 and TRBJ2-3; maybe TRBD1 (5 bases). The ends were cut back, 4 bases at V and 3 bases at J, with 11 bases in the middle. CDR1 and CDR2 (germline): SGHTA, FQGNSA. CDR3 length: 14 amino acids. This CDR3 reads CASSYGAGTDTQYF. CDR3 bases: TGTGCCAGCAGCTATGGGGCCGGGACAGATACGCAGTATTTT.

This clonotype has more than one count but fewer than ten. The chain carries TRBV7-2 and TRBJ1-5, with D unclear. The germline CDR1 and CDR2 sequences are SGHTA and FQGNSA. Trimming removed 0 bases from V and 5 bases from J, with 5 bases in between. There are 13 residues in the CDR3. The CDR3 DNA is TGTGCCAGCAGCTTAGCCCTGGATCAGCCCCAGCATTTT. Translation: CASSLALDQPQHF.

The J gene is TRBJ1-3, the V gene TRBV12-3 or TRBV12-4; D remains unclear. V lost 10 bases to trimming and J lost 6 bases, with 19 bases between them. CDR3 length equals 14 residues. The CDR3 nucleotides are TGTGCCAACCCCTCGTGGGATCCTGAAAACACCATATATTTT. It yields the protein CANPSWDPENTIYF.

The table lists this clonotype with many counts. The rearrangement links TRBV28 to TRBJ1-1; TRBD1 matches at 7 bases. After removal of 6 bases from V and 3 bases from J, the junction contained 10 bases not matched to a gene. Germline CDR1 and CDR2: MDHEN and SYDVKM. The CDR3 loop spans 15 amino acids. CDR3 coding DNA: TGTGCCAGCAGGCCACAAACAGGGGTTTACACTGAAGCTTTCTTT. Residues: CASRPQTGVYTEAFF.

The chain joins TRBV4-2 to TRBJ1-1; no firm D call. The germline V gene encodes CDR1 LGHNA and CDR2 YNFKEQ. The V gene lost 0 bases and the J gene lost 1 base, with 21 bases spanning the gap. The length of the CDR3 is 19 residues. The CDR3 DNA follows: TGTGCCAGCAGCCAAGACAACGGCGGACTGGCCAGAGCGAACACTGAAGCTTTCTTT. Its translation: CASSQDNGGLARANTEAFF.

This clonotype was seen at least ten times. The chain uses TRBV15 and TRBJ1-2; 9 positions agree with TRBD1. The CDR3 is 14 residues long. Germline V lookup: CDR1 LNHNV, CDR2 YYDKDF (reference sequence). The trim removed 3 bases at V and 8 bases at J, leaving 7 bases unmatched. The CDR3 DNA is TGTGCCACCAGCAGCTCCGGGACAGGGAGGGGCTACACCTTC. Its protein is CATSSSGTGRGYTF.

In its sample, this clonotype was seen many times. The V gene is TRBV29-1, the J gene TRBJ2-5; 7 nucleotides align to TRBD2. The CDR3 has 14 amino acids. V shed 6 bases, J shed 0 bases, and the junction held 7 bases outside the gene matches. Germline CDR1 is SQVTM and CDR2 is ANQGSEA. The CDR3 bases are TGCAGCGTGCTGGCTAGCGGTAACCAAGAGACCCAGTACTTC. It translates to CSVLASGNQETQYF.